This T cell receptor (beta chain) was sequenced in a study of blood T cell repertoires in COVID-19. Study background: Some COVID-19 samples were acute and others convalescent; all came from the United States, Italy and Spain.

Living in 24 US areas, the participants were between about 18 and 90 years of age. Those designated as exposed participants met a COVID-19 case within 2 weeks before study entry. Libraries were prepared by immunoSEQ multiplex PCR; TCRdb keeps only in-frame clonotypes and omits some of them. The sample carries 150,000 or so clones, roughly 87% recorded once. Material for sequencing was PBMCs or T cells enriched from blood (not recorded which). The TCR was taken from a woman aged 40 to 50 who had been exposed to COVID-19.

CDR3 residues: CASSPGLAGDNYNEQFF. The CDR3 DNA sequence: TGTGCCAGCAGTCCCGGACTAGCGGGGGATAACTACAATGAGCAGTTCTTC. The chain recombines TRBV27 with TRBJ2-1, with 13 bases identical to TRBD2. CDR1 and CDR2 from the germline V gene are MNHEY and SMNVEV (reference sequence). Unmatched junction bases numbered 7, after V lost 5 bases and J lost 3 bases. The CDR3 loop spans 17 amino acids.